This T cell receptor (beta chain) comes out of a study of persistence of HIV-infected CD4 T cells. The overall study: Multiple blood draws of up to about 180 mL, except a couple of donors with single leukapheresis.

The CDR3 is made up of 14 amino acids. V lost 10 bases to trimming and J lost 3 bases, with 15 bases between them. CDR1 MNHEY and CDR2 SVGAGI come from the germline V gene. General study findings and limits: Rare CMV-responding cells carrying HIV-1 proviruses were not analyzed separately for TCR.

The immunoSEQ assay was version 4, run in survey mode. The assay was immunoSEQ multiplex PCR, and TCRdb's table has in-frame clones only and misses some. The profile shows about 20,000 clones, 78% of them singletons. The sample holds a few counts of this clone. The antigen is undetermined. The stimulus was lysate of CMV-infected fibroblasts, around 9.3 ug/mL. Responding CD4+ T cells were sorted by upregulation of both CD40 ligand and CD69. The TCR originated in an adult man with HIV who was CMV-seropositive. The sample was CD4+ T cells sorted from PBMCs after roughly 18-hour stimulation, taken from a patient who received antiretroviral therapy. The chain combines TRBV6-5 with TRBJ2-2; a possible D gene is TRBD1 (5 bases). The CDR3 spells CATRQGDDTGELFF. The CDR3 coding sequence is TGTGCCACCCGGCAAGGGGATGACACCGGGGAGCTGTTTTTT.